The rows below give T cell receptor beta chains drawn from one sample of a study of neoadjuvant anti-PD-1 for oral cavity cancer. The table came from immunoSEQ multiplex PCR; TCRdb's copy has only in-frame clones and leaves some out. The table shows 11,000 to 15,000 clones, with just over 70% occurring only once. The sequences come from PBMCs, collected before nivolumab (anti-PD-1) treatment. These receptors all stem from a person between 40 and 85 years old with oral cavity squamous cell carcinoma. Both conserved end residues are part of each CDR3. The D gene is left open where the match is weak. For some rows the clone size is stated as once, few or many, or as a class when expanded; others skip it.

v_call	j_call	d_call	clone_size	cdr3_aa	cdr3_nt
TRBV7-9	TRBJ2-1	TRBD1	few	CASSPTGDLYNEQFF	TGTGCCAGCAGCCCGACAGGGGATTTGTACAATGAGCAGTTCTTC
TRBV7-8	TRBJ1-5	-	-	CASQQVSNQPQHF	TGTGCCAGCCAACAGGTTAGCAATCAGCCCCAGCATTTT
TRBV29-1	TRBJ2-3	-	few	CSAGKTPDTQYF	TGCAGCGCAGGGAAGACGCCAGATACGCAGTATTTT
TRBV11-1	TRBJ2-3	TRBD2	-	CASSPRLAGSTDTQYF	TGTGCCAGCTCCCCCCGACTAGCGGGTAGCACAGATACGCAGTATTTT
TRBV11-2	TRBJ2-7	-	once	CASSRTRQSDYEQYF	TGTGCCAGCAGCCGTACCCGACAGTCCGACTACGAGCAGTACTTC
TRBV27	TRBJ2-3	-	-	CASSLSSVFGADTQYF	TGTGCCAGCAGTTTATCCAGCGTATTCGGGGCAGATACGCAGTATTTT
TRBV27	TRBJ2-1	-	-	CASKRTYYNEQFF	TGTGCCAGCAAGAGGACTTACTACAATGAGCAGTTCTTC
TRBV5-1	TRBJ2-5	TRBD1	-	CASSERTGETQYF	TGCGCCAGCAGCGAACGGACAGGAGAGACCCAGTACTTC
TRBV6-5	TRBJ1-2	TRBD1	few	CASTFGQGLDGYTF	TGTGCCAGCACTTTCGGACAGGGCCTTGATGGCTACACCTTC
TRBV30	TRBJ1-5	-	-	CAWRGRGRPSNQPQHF	TGTGCCTGGAGGGGCCGTGGCAGGCCCAGCAATCAGCCCCAGCATTTT
TRBV2	TRBJ2-7	-	-	CASRPGRSRDEQYF	TGTGCCAGCAGGCCGGGAAGGTCCAGGGACGAGCAGTACTTC
TRBV7-9	TRBJ1-5	-	-	CASSLGTQPQHF	TGTGCCAGCAGCTTAGGGACGCAGCCCCAGCATTTT
TRBV11-2	TRBJ2-1	TRBD2	-	CASSFGWEGEQFF	TGTGCCAGCAGCTTTGGGTGGGAGGGTGAGCAGTTCTTC
TRBV19	TRBJ1-2	-	once	CASKLWTANYGYTF	TGTGCCAGTAAACTCTGGACAGCTAACTATGGCTACACCTTC
TRBV15	TRBJ1-1	-	-	CATSRNYHSRGLLTEAFF	TGTGCCACCAGCCGCAACTACCACTCGCGGGGGCTGCTCACTGAAGCTTTCTTT
TRBV6-1	TRBJ1-2	TRBD1	-	CASQTGTGVDGYTF	TGTGCCAGCCAAACCGGGACAGGGGTCGATGGCTACACCTTC
TRBV7-3	TRBJ2-1	TRBD2	-	CASSLTSDSYNEQFF	TGTGCCAGCAGCCTAACTAGCGACTCCTACAATGAGCAGTTCTTC
TRBV28	TRBJ2-1	TRBD1	once	CASSAPGQGNEQFF	TGTGCCAGCAGCGCCCCGGGACAGGGCAATGAGCAGTTCTTC
TRBV27	TRBJ1-6	-	-	CASSLSSGSGYNSPLHF	TGTGCCAGCAGTTTATCGTCGGGGAGTGGATATAATTCACCCCTCCACTTT
TRBV2	TRBJ1-1	-	-	CASSPLQMNTEAFF	TGTGCCAGCAGCCCCCTTCAGATGAACACTGAAGCTTTCTTT
TRBV7-2	TRBJ2-7	TRBD2	-	CASSYPGLADSYEQYF	TGTGCCAGCAGCTACCCGGGACTAGCGGACTCCTACGAGCAGTACTTC
TRBV4-1	TRBJ1-2	-	-	CASSQVTRAYGYTF	TGCGCCAGCAGCCAAGTTACCAGGGCCTATGGCTACACCTTC
TRBV5-1	TRBJ2-7	-	-	CASSSGHRYEQYF	TGCGCCAGCAGCTCGGGACACCGCTACGAGCAGTACTTC
TRBV4-1	TRBJ2-1	TRBD2	-	CASSQGVAGDYNEQFF	TGCGCCAGCAGCCAAGGAGTCGCGGGGGACTACAATGAGCAGTTCTTC
TRBV6-1	TRBJ1-3	TRBD1	few	CASSASDRVATIYF	TGTGCCAGCAGTGCCTCCGACAGGGTGGCCACCATATATTTT
TRBV5-1	TRBJ2-1	-	-	CASSPRDGSYNEQFF	TGCGCCAGCAGCCCCCGGGACGGCTCCTACAATGAGCAGTTCTTC